This T cell receptor (beta chain) was found in a study of T-cell reconstitution after alpha-beta-depleted transplantation in children. Study-wide results and caveats: There were reportedly several hundred expanded graft clones from which alpha-beta T cells came about two months after transplant. Newly generated T cells supplied most T-cell counts and diversity one year post-transplant. The high TCRbeta diversity at day 60 in some patients came from surviving recipient T cells and thymic progenitors.

For this clonotype: Antigen: not known.

Germline loops: CDR1 MDHEN, CDR2 SYDVKM. The CDR3 length is 16 residues. With V trimmed by 4 bases and J by 2 bases, 11 bases remained unmatched. Unique molecular identifiers were incorporated during preparation of the TCRbeta library. From the PCR reads, TCRdb called clonotypes with MiXCR, one entry per CDR3 protein. The table has about 900,000 distinct CDR3 sequences, about 29% seen once. The input for sequencing was PBMCs, mostly from graft donor cells, taken 360 days after TCRalphabeta/CD19-depleted stem cell transplant. This TCR was sampled from a boy under two years old who had a stem cell transplant for SCID, so the T cells may come from the graft donor. This chain connects TRBV28 to TRBJ2-7, with 7 nucleotides matching TRBD1. The CDR3 loop reads CASSSSGQSSPYEQYF. Here the CDR3 DNA reads TGTGCCAGCAGTTCCTCGGGACAGTCAAGTCCCTACGAGCAGTACTTC.